The clone carrying this T cell receptor beta chain was observed a handful of times. This record comes from a study of blood T cells in healthy people across ages. The germline V gene encodes CDR1 MNHNS and CDR2 SASEGT. V was cut by 8 bases and J by 3 bases, with 23 bases left in between. The CDR3 is made up of 18 amino acids. For the second PCR, which ran for roughly 6 to 12 cycles, a sample-barcoded 5' primer and a J-beta primer mix were used. A 12-random-nucleotide template-switch adaptor tagged each cDNA molecule. TCRdb itself ran the 5' RACE reads through MiXCR, one entry per CDR3 protein. The repertoire holds 730,000 or so distinct CDR3 sequences, with 40% to 45% as singletons.

The rearrangement links TRBV6-1 to TRBJ2-6, with D perhaps matching TRBD2 (6 bases). The specimen sequenced was blood. The receptor comes from a man of 80 years or more in good health. This CDR3 reads CASAPPMGGSGGANVLTF. In DNA form, the CDR3 reads TGTGCCAGCGCCCCACCCATGGGGGGTTCGGGTGGGGCCAACGTCCTGACTTTC.